This T cell receptor (beta chain) was sequenced in a study of human T cells and chemical hapten exposure. Via MiXCR, TCRdb re-called the RACE reads, giving one row per CDR3 protein. The profile covers over 50,000 distinct CDR3 sequences, with approximately 9.6% appearing a single time and approximately 9.7% taken by the ten largest. This sample's time point: pre-sensitization, week 0. The treatment denotes: therapeutic diphenylcyclopropenone sensitization with weekly scalp DPC. It was unfractionated whole blood from which total RNA was extracted. Only a few counts were recorded for this clonotype. Germline CDR1 is MGHRA and CDR2 is YSYEKL. The length of the CDR3 is 15 residues. The V end was cut by 2 bases, the J end by 2 bases, with 11 bases between.

The origin of this receptor is a young woman with alopecia areata. Some clones in this sample may be carry-over from other donors' samples. Sample: whole blood, taken in connection with sensitization to the hapten diphenylcyclopropenone (DPC). The chain has TRBV4-1 and TRBJ2-3, with a possible D match to TRBD2 (7 bases). The CDR3 coding sequence is TGCGCCAGCAGCCAATTTGCGGGGGCCACAGATACGCAGTATTTT. This encodes CASSQFAGATDTQYF.